The 12 T cell receptor beta chains in this list originate from one sample, sequenced in a study of a mutant IDH1 vaccine in newly diagnosed glioma (dated by TCRdb to 2020 to 2022). Reading the label with the study, this specimen's time point is: week 35, safety follow-up. Every vaccine dose consisted of 300 ug of a 20-mer mutant IDH1 peptide in Montanide, administered subcutaneously together with topical imiquimod. Libraries came from the immunoSEQ multiplex PCR assay. The table comes from immuneACCESS by way of TCRdb, which keeps in-frame sequences with V and J called. Part of the clones is missing from these tables; in studies checked, under half for an unresolved V gene and the rest for unknown reasons. The sample contains about 54,000 clones, 84% of them found a single time. The ten largest clones add up to roughly 4% of the sample. The antigens for these receptors are not known. This specimen consisted of PBMCs, obtained from a glioma patient whose treatment included an IDH1 peptide vaccine. These receptor sequences come from a woman between 18 and 29 years old with glioma.

Only a few counts were recorded for this clone. V and J are TRBV29-1 and TRBJ2-3; no clear D gene. V lost 5 bases and J 2 bases, leaving 14 bases between the germline ends. The germline gives CDR1 SQVTM, CDR2 ANQGSEA. The CDR3 loop spans 14 amino acids. This CDR3 reads CSVLGGHPTDTQYF. Here the CDR3 DNA reads TGCAGCGTTTTGGGTGGGCACCCCACAGATACGCAGTATTTT.

This clone occurred a few times. The CDR3 DNA reads TGTGCCATCAGTGAGTCTATGTCTAGCGGGATCTACAATGAGCAGTTCTTC. This codes for CAISESMSSGIYNEQFF. This chain joins TRBV10-3 and TRBJ2-1, with 9 bases aligning to TRBD2. The CDR3 totals 17 residues. V dropped 0 bases and J dropped 3; count of bases not matched to a gene: 6. CDR1 and CDR2 from the germline V gene are ENHRY and SYGVKD.

The chain uses TRBV6-1 and TRBJ2-7, with 8 positions matching TRBD1. CDR3 length: 15 amino acids. Losses at the gene ends were 6 bases for V and 2 bases for J; bases not matched to a gene: 9. Germline V gene sequence: CDR1 MNHNS, CDR2 SASEGT. CDR3 sequence reads: CASREGTGLTYEQYF. CDR3 nucleotide sequence: TGTGCCAGCAGGGAGGGGACAGGTCTAACCTACGAGCAGTACTTC.

The chain couples TRBV7-6 to TRBJ2-3, with 7 bases fitting TRBD1. The CDR3 has 15 residues. V lost 5 bases to trimming and J lost 7 bases; unmatched junction nucleotides: 12. Germline CDR1 SGHVS, CDR2 FNYEAQ. CDR3 loop: CASSDKTGKTNTQYF. The CDR3 nucleotides read TGTGCCAGCAGCGATAAGACAGGGAAGACAAATACGCAGTATTTT.

This chain joins TRBV4-3 and TRBJ2-7; 11 nucleotides line up with TRBD1. Per germline, CDR1 LGHNA and CDR2 YSLEER. J was trimmed by 4 bases and V by 4 bases; bases with no gene match: 3. This CDR3 contains 14 residues. DNA for the CDR3: TGCGCCAGCAGCCCCGGACAGGGGGCATACGAGCAGTACTTC. The encoded protein is CASSPGQGAYEQYF.

J is TRBJ1-2 and V is TRBV2; D remains unclear. The CDR3 is made up of 14 amino acids. Germline loops: CDR1 SNHLY, CDR2 FYNNEI. Trimming left V 4 bases short and J 3 bases short, with 12 bases between. CDR3: CASSVGSLDYGYTF. As DNA, the CDR3 is TGTGCCAGCAGTGTAGGGAGCCTTGACTATGGCTACACCTTC.

The chain carries TRBV7-9 and TRBJ1-2, with 10 bases lining up with TRBD1. The junction had 4 bases not matched to a gene; V was cut back by 1 base and J by 8 bases. CDR1 is SEHNR, CDR2 FQNEAQ, per germline (reference sequence). This CDR3 region has 14 residues. The chain's CDR3 is CASSLGQGAEGYTF. Written as DNA, the CDR3 is TGTGCCAGCAGCTTAGGACAGGGGGCGGAGGGCTACACCTTC.

The genes are TRBV21-1 and TRBJ1-2. TRBV21-1 is marked as a pseudogene. The CDR3 runs 15 residues. The CDR3 loop is CASSKRLRPNYGYTF. The CDR3 bases are TGTGCCAGCAGCAAAAGGTTACGGCCTAACTATGGCTACACCTTC.

CDR3 sequence (DNA): TGTGCCAGCAGCTTACGACTAGCGGGATCAAACATGGGTACGCAGTATTTT. Its protein product is CASSLRLAGSNMGTQYF. The chain combines TRBV7-2 with TRBJ2-3; 11 nucleotides line up with TRBD2. V shed 2 bases, J shed 8 bases, and the junction held 12 bases outside the gene matches. The CDR3 has 17 amino acids. Germline V CDR1 and CDR2: SGHTA, FQGNSA. The full variable domain, rest sourced from reference TRBV7-2 and TRBJ2-3, is GAGVSQSPSNKVTEKGKDVELRCDPISGHTALYWYRQSLGQGLEFLIYFQGNSAPDKSGLPSDRFSAERTGGSVSTLTIQRTQQEDSAVYLCASSLRLAGSNMGTQYFGPGTRLTVL.

This clone came up once. The V call is TRBV7-9, the J call TRBJ1-6, with 7 bases matching TRBD1. Unmatched junction bases numbered 2, after V lost 2 bases and J lost 4 bases. CDR3 length equals 15 residues. CDR1 is SEHNR, CDR2 FQNEAQ, per germline (reference sequence). CDR3 in DNA: TGTGCCAGCAGCTTATCGACAGGGTATAATTCACCCCTCCACTTT. Translation gives CASSLSTGYNSPLHF.

The V call is TRBV29-1, the J call TRBJ2-7, with D possibly called TRBD1 or TRBD2 (6 bases each). V was cut by 5 bases and J by 7 bases, with 12 bases left in between. This CDR3 is built from 11 residues. Germline CDR1 reads SQVTM; CDR2 reads ANQGSEA. The CDR3 region is CSVSRGGEQYF. For the CDR3, the DNA is TGCAGCGTTTCCAGGGGAGGAGAGCAGTACTTC.

The CDR3 DNA is TGTGCCTGGAGTGGACTAGCGGACAATGAGCAGTTCTTC. Protein sequence: CAWSGLADNEQFF. The chain uses TRBV30 and TRBJ2-1; 9 positions agree with TRBD2. This CDR3 region has 13 residues. J lost 5 bases, V lost 1 base, and 0 bases had no gene match. Germline V gene data show CDR1 as GTSNPN and CDR2 as SVGIG (reference sequence).